The entry below gives a single T cell receptor beta chain sequence along with its context. Germline lookup yields CDR1 SGHKS and CDR2 YYEKEE (reference sequence). The CDR3 runs 18 residues. With 4 bases removed from V and 2 bases from J, the gap between germline ends came to 25 bases. The source of the sample is a study of blood T cell repertoires in COVID-19. Background on the study: From T cells, B-cell-depleted T cells, or PBMCs came the material, which was cDNA or gDNA.

Authors' data handling: By means of reference gene primer amplification, nucleated cell counts were estimated. The table came from immunoSEQ multiplex PCR; TCRdb's copy has only in-frame clones and leaves some out. V and J calls and clone size are those listed in that table; D and trimming were worked out from the DNA. The profile shows 150,000 to 200,000 clones, around 88% of them singletons. This clonotype was sampled from a human donor in a cohort sampled during active COVID-19. This chain joins TRBV5-5 and TRBJ2-7; maybe TRBD1 (6 bases). The sample comprised peripheral blood. CDR3 sequence reads: CASSPLQGFTHLTYEQYF. In DNA form, the CDR3 reads TGTGCCAGCAGCCCGCTACAGGGTTTCACGCACTTAACCTACGAGCAGTACTTC.